These T cell receptor beta chains were read from a single sample in a study of blood T cells in healthy people across ages. TCRdb passed the 5' RACE reads through MiXCR, listing each CDR3 protein once. The sample has some 900,000 distinct CDR3 sequences, roughly 43% seen once; the top ten hold 13%. The sequencing input was blood. The receptors originated from a man younger than 40 in good health. Both conserved end residues are part of each CDR3. Each record gives: V gene, clone size, J gene, CDR3 protein. Clone sizes are given selectively: once, few, many, or a class where the clone is expanded.

TRBV27	.	TRBJ2-1	CASSFDRGPSYEQFF
TRBV12-5	.	TRBJ2-2	CASGLVSGLNTGELFF
TRBV20-1	.	TRBJ2-7	CSARRDRAPYEQYF
TRBV20-1	.	TRBJ2-3	CSARDQIYGADTQYF
TRBV29-1	.	TRBJ1-3	CSVAGSSGNTIYF
TRBV5-1	many	TRBJ2-7	CASRRDSYEQYF
TRBV9	.	TRBJ2-1	CASSVDERGAYNEQFF
TRBV29-1	few	TRBJ2-7	CSVEVPGSLGEQYF
TRBV11-2	few	TRBJ2-3	CASSLALRTSGTDTQYF
TRBV5-6	.	TRBJ2-3	CASTPDRGGYTQYF
TRBV7-2	.	TRBJ2-6	CASNLAVSSISGANVLTF
TRBV12-3/TRBV12-4	.	TRBJ2-5	CASSQAIQETQYF
TRBV28	few	TRBJ2-3	CASSLPLSGDTQYF
TRBV6-5	.	TRBJ1-4	CASRFGPGGNEKLFF
TRBV6-5	.	TRBJ2-7	CASRRTGSAYEQYF
TRBV6-6	.	TRBJ1-2	CASTATFTANYGYTF
TRBV12-3/TRBV12-4	few	TRBJ2-7	CASSSLTGEQYF
TRBV28	many	TRBJ1-2	CASSLLALNGYTF
TRBV20-1	.	TRBJ1-5	CSASRAQGTSNQPQHF
TRBV2	.	TRBJ2-1	CASSPHDNEQFF
TRBV3-1	.	TRBJ2-1	CASSSRSGGVNNEQFF
TRBV29-1	few	TRBJ2-1	CSFNGVRTRISNEQFF
TRBV12-3/TRBV12-4	.	TRBJ2-3	CASSQSLGARTDTQYF
TRBV20-1	.	TRBJ2-7	CSALFRDSQSYEQYF
TRBV28	few	TRBJ1-1	CASSLRQGARIAFF
TRBV3-1	.	.	CASSRSESGTSGDPTYEQYF
TRBV4-3	once	TRBJ2-1	CASSQDPPGLVADEQFF
TRBV4-1	few	TRBJ2-7	CASSQDGQVSSYEQYF
TRBV4-3	few	TRBJ2-3	CASSQDASGVTDTQYF
TRBV2	.	TRBJ1-6	CASSEGVVSNSPLHF
TRBV20-1	few	TRBJ2-2	CSARTGGVNTGELFF
TRBV30	.	.	CAWSRETGSYEQYF
TRBV4-2	few	TRBJ1-2	CASSQDLGGGYGYTF
TRBV5-1	.	TRBJ2-2	CASSFGQGNGELFF
TRBV3-1	.	TRBJ2-5	CASSPWTGSNEQYF
TRBV4-3	few	TRBJ1-2	CASSHSAYGYTF
TRBV7-8	.	TRBJ1-1	CASSLASGRAEAFF
TRBV4-3	.	TRBJ1-1	CASSQAGLPNTEAFF
TRBV5-1	.	TRBJ1-2	CASSNEWGAINYGYTF
TRBV4-1	.	TRBJ2-7	CASSHPTSGGAYEQYF
TRBV10-3	many	TRBJ2-6	CAISESGAGANVLTF
TRBV12-3/TRBV12-4	few	TRBJ2-5	CASSSYRGRETQYF
TRBV12-3/TRBV12-4	few	TRBJ1-2	CASSFAGADYGYTF
TRBV12-3/TRBV12-4	few	TRBJ2-7	CASRLQGTYEQYF
TRBV4-2	few	TRBJ2-5	CASSLQTEETQYF
TRBV10-3	.	TRBJ2-6	CAVCSGEDGVSGANVLTF
TRBV28	few	TRBJ2-5	CASSGTKETQYF
TRBV7-9	.	TRBJ2-3	CASSISDSPLDTQYF
TRBV4-1	.	TRBJ2-5	CASSPGGPSQETQYF
TRBV20-1	few	TRBJ2-7	CSARDLGNYEQYF
TRBV27	.	TRBJ1-6	CASSASSYNSPLHF
TRBV3-1	.	TRBJ2-5	CASSQVSSGGASTETQYF
TRBV29-1	.	.	CSVEPGQGTAEQYF
TRBV9	.	TRBJ1-2	CASSPESQGPFYGYTF
TRBV7-8	.	TRBJ2-1	CASSLDNIVQNNEQFF
TRBV4-1	.	TRBJ1-2	CASSQDGPTYGYTF
TRBV7-9	.	TRBJ2-5	CASSPGGGYQETQYF
TRBV27	few	TRBJ2-7	CASSYSSGEMAYEQYF
TRBV6-2/TRBV6-3	once	TRBJ2-6	CASSYQAVGANVLTF